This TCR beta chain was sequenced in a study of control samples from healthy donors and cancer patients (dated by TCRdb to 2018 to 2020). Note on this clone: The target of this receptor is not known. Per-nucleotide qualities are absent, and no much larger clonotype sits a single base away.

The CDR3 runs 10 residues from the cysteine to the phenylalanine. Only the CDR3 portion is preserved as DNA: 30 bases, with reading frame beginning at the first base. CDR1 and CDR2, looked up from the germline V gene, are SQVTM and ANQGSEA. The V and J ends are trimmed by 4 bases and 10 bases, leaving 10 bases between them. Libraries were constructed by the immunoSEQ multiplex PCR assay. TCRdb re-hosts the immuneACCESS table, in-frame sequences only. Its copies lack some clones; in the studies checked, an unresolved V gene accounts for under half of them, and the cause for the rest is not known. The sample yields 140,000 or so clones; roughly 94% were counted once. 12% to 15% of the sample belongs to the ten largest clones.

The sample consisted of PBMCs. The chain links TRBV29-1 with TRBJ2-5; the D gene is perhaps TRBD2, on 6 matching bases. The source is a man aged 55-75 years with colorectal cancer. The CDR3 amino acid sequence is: CSVVQGGQYF. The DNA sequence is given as TGCAGCGTTGTCCAGGGAGGCCAGTACTTC.